This record looks at one T cell receptor (beta chain) sequence and its context. Its antigen is unidentified. The junction had 8 bases not matched to a gene; V was cut back by 3 bases and J by 3 bases. The CDR3 runs 17 residues. These data originate in a study of blood T cells in healthy people across ages. General study points: Long-lived donors had more naive CD4+ cells and higher diversity than aged donors.

Using a J-beta primer mix together with a sample-barcoded 5' primer, a second PCR was run for roughly 6 to 12 cycles. The template-switch adaptor was a 5' adaptor with 12 random nucleotides. It tagged each cDNA molecule. TCRdb re-analysed the 5' RACE reads in MiXCR, keeping a single row per CDR3 protein. Counted here are 700,000 or so distinct CDR3 sequences, 40% to 50% occurring once; the ten biggest clones make up roughly 30%. This clonotype was obtained from an elderly man in good health. The gene calls are TRBV12-3 or TRBV12-4 and TRBJ2-3; 11 bases map to TRBD2. Sequenced sample: blood. The DNA for the CDR3 is TGTGCCAGCAGTTTTAGCGGGGGGGCCGGTAAAACAGATACGCAGTATTTT. The encoded protein is CASSFSGGAGKTDTQYF.